This TCR beta chain originates from a study of early T cells in non-severe SARS-CoV-2 infection. Study overall: From unsorted whole blood, bulk RNA was sequenced, and the chains remained unpaired.

The CDR3 spans 16 residues. With 8 bases removed from V and 6 bases from J, the gap between germline ends came to 23 bases. The germline CDR1 and CDR2 sequences are SGHAT and FQNNGV. Unique molecular identifiers were attached to individual cDNA molecules. TCRdb reanalysed the 5' RACE reads using MiXCR and keeps one entry per CDR3 protein. This sample has fewer than 80,000 distinct CDR3 sequences, with 3.5% to 6% found just once. In this sample, this clonotype turned up many times. The clonotype originates from an adult who was a healthcare worker with PCR-confirmed SARS-CoV-2 infection or an uninfected control (not recorded which). The donor label of this sample is uncertain. This specimen consisted of whole blood, obtained at baseline. The rearrangement uses TRBV11-2 and TRBJ2-1; unclear D gene. CDR3 nucleotides: TGTGCCAGCCAGATTAAGCGCCCCGGCGGTGGCAATGAGCAGTTCTTC. It codes for CASQIKRPGGGNEQFF.